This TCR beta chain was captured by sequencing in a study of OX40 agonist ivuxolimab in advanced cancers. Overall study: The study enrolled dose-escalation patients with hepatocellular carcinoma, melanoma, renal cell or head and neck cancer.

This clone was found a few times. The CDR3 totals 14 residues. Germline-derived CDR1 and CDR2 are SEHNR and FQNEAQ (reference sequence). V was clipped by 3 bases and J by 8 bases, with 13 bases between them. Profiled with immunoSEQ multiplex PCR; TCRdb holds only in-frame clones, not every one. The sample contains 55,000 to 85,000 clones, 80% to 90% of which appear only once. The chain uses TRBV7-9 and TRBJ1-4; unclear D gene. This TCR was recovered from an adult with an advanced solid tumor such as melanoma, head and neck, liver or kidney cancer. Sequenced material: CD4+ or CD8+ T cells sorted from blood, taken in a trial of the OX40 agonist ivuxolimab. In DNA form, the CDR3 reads TGTGCCAGCAGCTTCTCCGGGGTAGGGGAAAAACTGTTTTTT. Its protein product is CASSFSGVGEKLFF.